This TCR beta chain was captured by sequencing in a study of shared clonotypes between healthy human individuals (dated by TCRdb to 2020 to 2021). The study in broad terms: A couple of women and three men aged 18 to 49 years were included in the cohort. Per donor, three plates each were used for CD4 naive and CD4 memory, two for CD8 naive, and one for CD8 memory. The study deeply sequenced blood TCR repertoires of about 5 healthy adults to estimate repertoire size and the extent of clonotype sharing between individuals. To increase sequencing depth and limit assay-specific biases, different laboratories used diverse techniques to prepare libraries and sequence TCR repertoires. Leukapheresis yielded between about 0.85 and 9 billion PBMCs per donor. Results the study describes overall, beyond this receptor: Incomplete sequencing was indicated by rarefaction of sorted-subset datasets, despite the large sequencing depth. Clonotypes shared by all four sorted-subset donors showed higher generation probabilities than non-shared clonotypes. Naive subsets generally had larger estimated clonotype richness than memory subsets did. Pairwise subsampling indicated that sequencing depth was expected to affect the degree of clonotype sharing among donors. Around 5% of naive CD4, more than 3% of naive CD8, about 2.4% of memory CD4, and 0.4% of memory CD8 clonotypes were shared across several donors. Sampling was limited to blood, and TCR repertoires in tissue likely differ from TCR repertoires in blood. Because the study included only a small number of donors, the genetic and exposure-history diversity represented was limited.

The CDR3 runs 13 amino acids, cysteine and phenylalanine included. The only DNA kept is the CDR3, 39 bases in frame from the first base. The germline V gene sets CDR1 to MNHEY and CDR2 to SVGAGI. The junction shows trimming of 6 bases on V and 6 bases on J, plus 14 bases between the germline ends. This clone was seen more than once but under ten times. What antigen it recognizes has not been identified. No clone much larger than this one lies a single base away; base qualities are absent. Using the deep immunoSEQ assay, TCR CDR3 regions were amplified from genomic DNA by multiplex PCR. For each cell subset, the extracted genomic DNA was distributed evenly across all wells of several immunoSEQ 96-well plates, and each plate served as one replicate. For sorted subsets, about 200 ng genomic DNA, equal to about 30,000 T cell genomes, was loaded into each replicate PCR. Purified libraries were measured with a Qubit 3.0 fluorometer, size-checked on a Bioanalyzer 2100, and measured again with the KAPA Library Quantification kit. Every immunoSEQ 96-well plate was sequenced on a dedicated single-read 150-cycle Illumina NextSeq 550 flow cell. Per the original workflow: Because only junctional sequences without quality scores were contained in the immunoSEQ output, filtering matching that applied to full-length reads could not be performed. Sequences were annotated with PyIR, a Python wrapper for IgBLAST v1.9, and V/J genes and CDR3 were assigned using IMGT germline references. Reads were removed for weak V/J assignments (E-value above 1e-6), missing CDR3, stop codons, out-of-frame junctions, or ambiguous translated residues. V3J clonotypes were defined by identical inferred V gene, J gene, and CDR3 amino acid sequence. Percentage overlap between repertoires was calculated by dividing the number of shared unique clonotypes by the size of the smaller repertoire. Repertoire richness was assessed with RTK rarefaction, the Chao1 estimator, and Recon v2.1 estimates of unobserved clonotypes. Generation probabilities for all TCRbeta clonotypes obtained by the gDNA method from a handful of donors were computed using OLGA. TCRdb holds this immuneACCESS table with in-frame rearrangements only. Some clones are missing; in checked studies, unresolved V genes explain under half, and the rest has no known cause. For V, J and clone size, that table is used; D and trimming come from the DNA. This sample comprises 950,000 to 1,100,000 clones, under 80% of them detected only once. Of the sample, around 1.5% falls within the top ten clones.

The donors were healthy, HIV-negative adults who had no recently reported acute infections or vaccinations. All donors were Caucasian adults living in Nashville, Tennessee, USA. CD4+ T cells were enriched by magnetic negative selection, after which naive cells were positively selected on CD45RA and the negative fraction was taken as the memory subset. Blood was obtained by leukapheresis, after which PBMCs were separated by Ficoll-Histopaque density gradient centrifugation and cryopreserved in liquid nitrogen vapor phase. Analytical flow cytometry was used to check the purity and quantity of every magnetically sorted T cell population. Each sorted fraction had its genomic DNA isolated and then quantified by UV absorbance on a Nanodrop 2000c.

This chain is built from TRBV6-5 and TRBJ1-1; the D gene is not confidently resolved. The TCR sequence derives from a man between 18 and 35 years old in good health. Source material: memory CD4+ T cells sorted from blood. The meaning of the sample's cell subset or site label: CD45RA-negative fraction. The CDR3 region: CASRTSWGAEAFF. The bases are TGTGCCAGCAGGACGAGCTGGGGAGCTGAAGCTTTCTTT.